Below are 29 T cell receptor beta chains sequenced from a single sample in a study of monozygotic twins with inflammatory bowel disease. Using the 5' RACE reads, TCRdb records one entry per CDR3 protein without DNA. This listing includes about 450,000 distinct CDR3 sequences. Sequencing used blood. The receptor set was obtained from a human donor with ulcerative colitis or Crohn's disease, or a healthy co-twin of an affected twin (not recorded which).

The rearrangement uses TRBV30 and TRBJ1-4. CDR1 GTSNPN and CDR2 SVGIG come from the germline V gene (reference sequence). The CDR3 runs to 11 residues. Here the CDR3 reads CAWSQDEKLFF.

The chain employs TRBV20-1 and TRBJ2-2; with no DNA, the TCRdb D assignment of TRBD2 cannot be verified. Germline loops: CDR1 DFQATT, CDR2 SNEGSKA (reference sequence). The CDR3 length is 13 residues. This CDR3 is CSASGRTTGELFF.

The chain carries TRBV7-2 and TRBJ2-7; there is no DNA to check the TCRdb D call of TRBD2. The CDR3 loop spans 15 amino acids. Germline-derived CDR1 and CDR2 are SGHTA and FQGNSA. The CDR3 spells CASSWTSGVGYEQYF.

V and J are TRBV27 and TRBJ2-2; TCRdb selects TRBD2, and the lack of DNA leaves this call unchecked. Germline V lookup: CDR1 MNHEY, CDR2 SMNVEV (reference sequence). The CDR3 spans 13 residues. CDR3 sequence: CASWGLTTGELFF.

The CDR3 spells CASINRGLNPEAFF. The V and J genes are TRBV7-2 and TRBJ1-1; TCRdb calls TRBD1, which cannot be checked without DNA. The germline CDR1 and CDR2 sequences are SGHTA and FQGNSA. This CDR3 contains 14 residues.

This chain joins TRBV7-2 and TRBJ1-2; the D call of TRBD1 rests on TCRdb alone, since no DNA is present to check it. Germline assignment: CDR1 SGHTA and CDR2 FQGNSA. The CDR3 has 14 residues. The CDR3 region is CASSSSGTVRGYTF.

This chain joins TRBV29-1 and TRBJ2-2; TCRdb outputs TRBD2, but without DNA this stays unchecked. There are 18 residues in the CDR3. Germline V gives CDR1 SQVTM, CDR2 ANQGSEA. The CDR3 spells CSVAGTSGRAGSTGELFF.

The CDR3 region is CASSFTSGAYNEQFF. The genes are TRBV11-2 and TRBJ2-1; TCRdb reports TRBD2, a call that lacks DNA to check it against. Germline-derived CDR1 and CDR2 are SGHAT and FQNNGV. The CDR3 loop spans 15 amino acids. Full variable domain (outside the CDR3, taken from reference TRBV11-2 and TRBJ2-1): EAGVAQSPRYKIIEKRQSVAFWCNPISGHATLYWYQQILGQGPKLLIQFQNNGVVDDSQLPKDRFSAERLKGVDSTLKIQPAKLEDSAVYLCASSFTSGAYNEQFFGPGTRLTVL.

The chain uses TRBV6-1 and TRBJ1-1; TCRdb indicates TRBD1, and absent DNA this call remains unverified. CDR1 is MNHNS, CDR2 SASEGT, per germline. CDR3 length equals 15 residues. The CDR3 loop reads CASSGRTGPDTEAFF.

The CDR3 sequence is CASSVPGTYEQYF. The chain uses TRBV5-1 and TRBJ2-7; TCRdb gives TRBD1 as the D gene, but with no DNA this cannot be confirmed. Germline CDR1 SGHRS, CDR2 YFSETQ. The CDR3 loop spans 13 amino acids.

The rearrangement uses TRBV7-7 and TRBJ2-3; the TCRdb call, TRBD2, lacks DNA for checking. The CDR3 spans 15 residues. The V gene's germline CDR1 is SSHAT and CDR2 FNYEAQ (reference sequence). The CDR3 spells CASSLTSGSADTQYF.

CDR3 sequence: CASSQDYGARMADTQYF. The chain is built from TRBV3-1 and TRBJ2-3. CDR3 length: 17 amino acids. Germline-derived CDR1 and CDR2 are LGHDT and YNNKEL (reference sequence).

This CDR3 is CAILYRPAGDTRRDTEAFF. The chain joins TRBV2 to TRBJ1-1; there is no DNA to check the TCRdb D call of TRBD1. The CDR3 is 19 residues long. The germline V gene has CDR1 SNHLY and CDR2 FYNNEI.

The chain couples TRBV7-9 to TRBJ2-7; TCRdb proposes TRBD1, but this gene call is untestable without DNA. This CDR3 contains 14 residues. The germline gives CDR1 SEHNR, CDR2 FQNEAQ (reference sequence). CDR3 loop: CASIESGTLYEQYF.

The chain joins TRBV6-1 to TRBJ2-5; absent DNA, TCRdb's TRBD2 call cannot be checked. Germline loops: CDR1 MNHNS, CDR2 SASEGT. This CDR3 region has 13 residues. CDR3 sequence reads: CASIANGRETQYF.

This chain links TRBV15 with TRBJ2-1. Germline-derived CDR1 and CDR2 are LNHNV and YYDKDF (reference sequence). There are 13 residues in the CDR3. The CDR3 spells CATSRDLMDEQFF.

V and J are TRBV7-9 and TRBJ2-5; TCRdb indicates TRBD2, and absent DNA this call remains unverified. The CDR3 consists of 13 residues. Looked up from germline, CDR1 is SEHNR and CDR2 is FQNEAQ (reference sequence). CDR3 sequence: CASLGLAQETQYF.

The chain uses TRBV5-1 and TRBJ2-4; TCRdb's D gene call, TRBD1, goes unchecked for lack of DNA. Germline V lookup: CDR1 SGHRS, CDR2 YFSETQ. The CDR3 is 14 amino acids. CDR3 region: CASSFGTSKNIQYF.

The CDR3 is CASSRTALFTDTQYF. V and J are TRBV6-2 or TRBV6-3 and TRBJ2-3; the TCRdb call, TRBD1, lacks DNA for checking. Germline V gene data show CDR1 as MNHEY and CDR2 as SVGEGT. The length of the CDR3 is 15 residues.

This rearrangement joins TRBV12-3 or TRBV12-4 to TRBJ2-3; the D call of TRBD1 rests on TCRdb alone, since no DNA is present to check it. This CDR3 is 14 amino acids long. CDR3: CASSPRDPTDTQYF.

The V call is TRBV24-1, the J call TRBJ2-1; TCRdb returns TRBD1, unconfirmable since there is no DNA. CDR1 and CDR2 from the germline V gene are KGHDR and SFDVKD. The CDR3 consists of 15 residues. CDR3 sequence: CATSDPGTGGREQFF.

The CDR3 spells CSVEDSQDPYEQYF. V gene TRBV29-1 combines with J gene TRBJ2-7; the D call from TCRdb, TRBD2, cannot be confirmed without DNA. The germline V gene has CDR1 SQVTM and CDR2 ANQGSEA. The CDR3 length is 14 residues.

The V gene is TRBV27, the J gene TRBJ2-3; TCRdb designates TRBD1, a call that cannot be tested without DNA. Germline-derived CDR1 and CDR2 are MNHEY and SMNVEV (reference sequence). The CDR3 runs to 12 residues. The chain's CDR3 is CASTDGLGTQYF.

The rearrangement links TRBV6-1 to TRBJ1-1; TCRdb outputs TRBD1, but without DNA this stays unchecked. The CDR3 runs to 13 residues. Per the germline V gene, CDR1 is MNHNS and CDR2 is SASEGT. The CDR3 region is CASSGQGFTEAFF.

This chain connects TRBV4-1 to TRBJ2-2; TCRdb reports TRBD2, a call that lacks DNA to check it against. CDR3 length: 17 amino acids. The germline V gene has CDR1 MGHRA and CDR2 YSYEKL. The CDR3 sequence: CASSHPLRSLNTGELFF.

The chain has TRBV29-1 and TRBJ2-5; TCRdb outputs TRBD1, but without DNA this stays unchecked. CDR3 length equals 15 residues. The germline CDR1 and CDR2 sequences are SQVTM and ANQGSEA. The CDR3 is CSVELRDRGEKTQYF.

V usage is TRBV11-2 and J usage is TRBJ1-4. From germline, CDR1 is SGHAT and CDR2 FQNNGV. The CDR3 sequence is 15 residues long. Here the CDR3 reads CASSLPQGEDEKLFF. Based on the CDR3 plus reference TRBV11-2 and TRBJ1-4, the full variable domain is EAGVAQSPRYKIIEKRQSVAFWCNPISGHATLYWYQQILGQGPKLLIQFQNNGVVDDSQLPKDRFSAERLKGVDSTLKIQPAKLEDSAVYLCASSLPQGEDEKLFFGSGTQLSVL.

The chain uses TRBV7-2 and TRBJ2-7; TCRdb designates TRBD2, a call that cannot be tested without DNA. The CDR3 covers 16 residues. CDR1 is SGHTA and CDR2 is FQGNSA in the germline V gene. CDR3 residues: CASRLDPSGRAFEQYF.

This chain links TRBV19 with TRBJ2-4. The CDR3 is made up of 14 amino acids. Germline V gene sequence: CDR1 LNHDA, CDR2 SQIVND (reference sequence). This CDR3 is CASMGILAKNIQYF.